The T cell receptor (beta chain) described here comes from a study of cytomegalovirus exposure and HLA in healthy donors. The germline V gene has CDR1 GTSNPN and CDR2 SVGIG (reference sequence). The ends lost 2 bases at V and 7 bases at J; junction bases unmatched: 12. CDR3 length: 15 amino acids. Notes on the study in general: The study recorded 150 to 200 TCR beta chains that were cytomegalovirus-associated. As was reported, the classifier diagnosed cytomegalovirus status with high specificity and sensitivity.

Comment on this clone: Its target is unknown.

Assay used: immunoSEQ multiplex PCR; TCRdb lists only in-frame clones, some missing. Among 55,000 to 75,000 clones, over 85% were seen once, and the ten largest hold 4.4%. A roughly 120-subject validation cohort, separate from the approximately 670-subject first cohort, supplied the donors. The sequencing input was PBMCs. The V gene is TRBV30, the J gene TRBJ1-2; 8 nucleotides align to TRBD1. The receptor was derived from a man younger than 30 in good health and CMV-seropositive. CDR3 loop: CAWSYTTGTGLGYTF. In nucleotides, the CDR3 is TGTGCCTGGAGTTATACCACCGGGACAGGTCTTGGCTACACCTTC. Together with reference TRBV30 and TRBJ1-2, the CDR3 gives the full variable domain: SQTIHQWPATLVQPVGSPLSLECTVEGTSNPNLYWYRQAAGRGLQLLFYSVGIGQISSEVPQNLSASRPQDRQFILSSKKLLLSDSGFYLCAWSYTTGTGLGYTFGSGTRLTVV.